This T cell receptor (beta chain) appears in the sequencing data of a study of shared clonotypes between healthy human individuals. As to this clone: Antigen specificity is unknown.

From CD4+ cells came CD45RA+ naive and CD45RA-negative memory subsets. This CDR3 contains 16 residues. The ends lost 1 base at V and 5 bases at J; junction bases unmatched: 2. Per the germline V gene, CDR1 is SGHTA and CDR2 is FQGNSA. The method was immunoSEQ multiplex PCR; TCRdb's version includes in-frame clones alone and lacks a portion of them. Counted here are around 2.5 million clones, 93% occurring once; the ten biggest clones make up around 0.37%. Notes on the study in general: Rarefaction gave evidence that sorted-subset sequencing remained incomplete despite large depth.

The V gene is TRBV7-2, the J gene TRBJ2-1, with TRBD2 identical over 13 bases. The sequencing sample was made of naive CD4+ T cells from PBMCs. Subset reported: CD45RA+ positively selected. This clonotype originated in a man aged 18-30 years in good health. Some clones in this sample may be carry-over from other donors' samples. The CDR3 loop is CASSLELAGGNNEQFF. CDR3 in DNA: TGTGCCAGCAGCTTAGAACTAGCGGGAGGGAACAATGAGCAGTTCTTC. Looking up the rest from reference TRBV7-2 and TRBJ2-1 gives the full variable domain: GAGVSQSPSNKVTEKGKDVELRCDPISGHTALYWYRQSLGQGLEFLIYFQGNSAPDKSGLPSDRFSAERTGGSVSTLTIQRTQQEDSAVYLCASSLELAGGNNEQFFGPGTRLTVL.